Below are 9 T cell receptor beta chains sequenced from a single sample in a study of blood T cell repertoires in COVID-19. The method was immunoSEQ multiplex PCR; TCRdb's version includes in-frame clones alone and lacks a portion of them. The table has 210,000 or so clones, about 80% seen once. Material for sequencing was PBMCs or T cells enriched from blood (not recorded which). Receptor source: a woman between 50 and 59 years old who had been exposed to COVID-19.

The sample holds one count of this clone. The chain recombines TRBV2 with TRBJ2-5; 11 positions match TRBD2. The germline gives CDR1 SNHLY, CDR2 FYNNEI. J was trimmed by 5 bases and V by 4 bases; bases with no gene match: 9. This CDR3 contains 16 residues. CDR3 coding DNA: TGTGCCAGCAGTGGCTATAGCGGGGGGGCCGGGGAGACCCAGTACTTC. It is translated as CASSGYSGGAGETQYF.

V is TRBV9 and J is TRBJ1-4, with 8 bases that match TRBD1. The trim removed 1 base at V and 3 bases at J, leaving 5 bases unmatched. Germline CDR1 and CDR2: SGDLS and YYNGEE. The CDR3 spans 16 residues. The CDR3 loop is CASSVTSGGSNEKLFF. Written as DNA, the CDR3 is TGTGCCAGCAGCGTAACATCAGGGGGCTCTAATGAAAAACTGTTTTTT.

CDR3 nucleotides: TGTGCCAGCAGTTTAGGAGGAGATCAGCCCCAGCATTTT. It codes for CASSLGGDQPQHF. The chain joins TRBV12-3 or TRBV12-4 to TRBJ1-5; D remains ambiguous. The CDR3 has 13 residues. V dropped 1 base and J dropped 5 bases, with 6 bases sitting between them.

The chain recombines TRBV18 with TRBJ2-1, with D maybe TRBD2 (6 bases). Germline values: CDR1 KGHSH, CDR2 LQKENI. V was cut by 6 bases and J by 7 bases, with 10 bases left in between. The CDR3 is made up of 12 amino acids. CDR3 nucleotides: TGTGCCAGCTCGCCTGGACTAAATGAGCAGTTCTTC. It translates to CASSPGLNEQFF.

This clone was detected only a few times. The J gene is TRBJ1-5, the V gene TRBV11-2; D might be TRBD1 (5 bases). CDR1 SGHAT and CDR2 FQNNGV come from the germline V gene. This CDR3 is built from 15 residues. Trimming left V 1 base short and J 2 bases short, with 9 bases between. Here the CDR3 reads CASSLGPGGNQPQHF. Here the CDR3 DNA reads TGTGCCAGCAGCTTAGGGCCGGGGGGCAATCAGCCCCAGCATTTT. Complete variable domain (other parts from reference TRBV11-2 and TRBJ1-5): EAGVAQSPRYKIIEKRQSVAFWCNPISGHATLYWYQQILGQGPKLLIQFQNNGVVDDSQLPKDRFSAERLKGVDSTLKIQPAKLEDSAVYLCASSLGPGGNQPQHFGDGTRLSIL.

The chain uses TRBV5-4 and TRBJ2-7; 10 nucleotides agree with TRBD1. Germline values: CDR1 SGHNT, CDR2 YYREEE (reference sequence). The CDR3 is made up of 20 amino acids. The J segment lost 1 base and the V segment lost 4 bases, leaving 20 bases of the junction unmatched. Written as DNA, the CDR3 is TGTGCCAGCAGCCGAAACGGTCGGGACAGGGGTACGGGGGCTTCCTACGAGCAGTACTTC. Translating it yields CASSRNGRDRGTGASYEQYF. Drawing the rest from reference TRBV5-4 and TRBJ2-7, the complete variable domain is ETGVTQSPTHLIKTRGQQVTLRCSSQSGHNTVSWYQQALGQGPQFIFQYYREEENGRGNFPPRFSGLQFPNYSSELNVNALELDDSALYLCASSRNGRDRGTGASYEQYFGPGTRLTVT.

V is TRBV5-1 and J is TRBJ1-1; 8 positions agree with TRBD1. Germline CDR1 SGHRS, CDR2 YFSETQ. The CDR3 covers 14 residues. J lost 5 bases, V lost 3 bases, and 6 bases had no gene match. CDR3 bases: TGCGCCAGCAGCTGGGGTCAGGGGGCGACTGAAGCTTTCTTT. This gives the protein CASSWGQGATEAFF.

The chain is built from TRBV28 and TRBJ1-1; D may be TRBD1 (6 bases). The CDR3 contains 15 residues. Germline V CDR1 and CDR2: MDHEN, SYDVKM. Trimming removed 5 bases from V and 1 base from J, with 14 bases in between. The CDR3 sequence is CASSPSDRPNTEAFF. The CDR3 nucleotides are TGTGCCAGCAGTCCTTCGGACAGACCGAACACTGAAGCTTTCTTT.

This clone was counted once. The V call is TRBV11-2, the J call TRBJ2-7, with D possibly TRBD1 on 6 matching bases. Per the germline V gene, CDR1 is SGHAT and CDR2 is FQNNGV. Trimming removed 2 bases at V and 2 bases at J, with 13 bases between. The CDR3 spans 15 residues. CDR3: CASSLTGQDPYEQYF. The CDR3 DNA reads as TGTGCCAGCAGCTTAACAGGGCAGGATCCCTACGAGCAGTACTTC.